This T cell receptor beta chain was sequenced for a study of T-cell reconstitution after alpha-beta-depleted transplantation in children. Notes on the study in general: Several hundred graft clones that had expanded were reportedly the source of alpha-beta T cells about two months after transplant.

This clonotype was observed at least ten times. The antigen is undetermined. This CDR3 has 14 residues. V lost 4 bases and J 6 bases, leaving 17 bases between the germline ends. The germline gives CDR1 SQVTM, CDR2 ANQGSEA. A library of TCRbeta sequences, prepared with unique molecular identifiers, was generated. MiXCR, applied by TCRdb to the PCR reads, yields one record per CDR3 protein. The sample consists of about 460,000 distinct CDR3 sequences, approximately 10% of them appearing once. The starting material was PBMCs, obtained before TCRalphabeta/CD19-depleted stem cell transplant. The clonotype comes from a child aged 2 to 15 with inherited bone marrow failure, due to receive a stem cell transplant. The chain carries TRBV29-1 and TRBJ2-3, with a weak D call TRBD2 (5 bases). CDR3 DNA: TGCAGCGTTGGGCGGGTGCTTTCCTCGGATACGCAGTATTTT. It codes for CSVGRVLSSDTQYF.